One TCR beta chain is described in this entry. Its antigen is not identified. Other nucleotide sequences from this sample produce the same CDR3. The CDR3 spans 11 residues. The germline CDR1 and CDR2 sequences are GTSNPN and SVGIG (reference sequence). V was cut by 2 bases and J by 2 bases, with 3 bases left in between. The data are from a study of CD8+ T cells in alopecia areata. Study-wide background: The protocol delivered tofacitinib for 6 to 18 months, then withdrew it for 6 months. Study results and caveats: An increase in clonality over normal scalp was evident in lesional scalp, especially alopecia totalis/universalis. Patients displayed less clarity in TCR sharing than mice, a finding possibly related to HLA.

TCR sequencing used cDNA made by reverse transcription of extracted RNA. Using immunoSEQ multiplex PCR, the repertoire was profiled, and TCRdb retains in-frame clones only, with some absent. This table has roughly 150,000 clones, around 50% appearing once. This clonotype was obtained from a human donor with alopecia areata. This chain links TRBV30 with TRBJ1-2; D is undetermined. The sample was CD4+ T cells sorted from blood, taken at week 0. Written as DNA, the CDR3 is TGTGCCTGGAGTTCGAACTATGGCTACACCTTC. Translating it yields CAWSSNYGYTF.